The 11 T cell receptor beta chains below were found in one sample sequenced in a study of T cell repertoires in cytomegalovirus infection. From the reads, TCRdb called clonotypes with MiXCR, one entry per CDR3 protein. The sample has 150,000 to 200,000 distinct CDR3 sequences, around an eighth seen once. What was sequenced was PBMCs. These receptors all come from a human donor in good health (CMV status not recorded). Some clones in this sample may be carry-over from other donors' samples.

This clonotype has a single count. The gene calls are TRBV6-5 and TRBJ2-6; 7 nucleotides align to TRBD1. Per germline, CDR1 MNHEY and CDR2 SVGAGI. CDR3 size: 20 residues. V shed 5 bases and J 1 base; nucleotides not matched to a gene: 17. CDR3 DNA: TGTGCCAGCAGTCATGGGACAGATATCCACCCTCCTTCTGGGGCCAACGTCCTGACTTTC. Its protein is CASSHGTDIHPPSGANVLTF.

This clonotype appeared many times. The CDR3 here is CASHSRGTRSYEQYF. For the CDR3, the DNA is TGTGCCAGCCACTCGCGGGGGACGCGTTCCTACGAGCAGTACTTC. The chain is built from TRBV7-8 and TRBJ2-7; 7 positions match TRBD2. With V trimmed by 8 bases and J by 1 base, 11 bases remained unmatched. CDR3 size: 15 residues. The germline V gene has CDR1 SGHVS and CDR2 FQNEAQ.

This clonotype was counted a few times. This chain links TRBV20-1 with TRBJ2-7; D gene uncertain. The V end was cut by 3 bases, the J end by 0 bases, with 6 bases between. The V gene's germline CDR1 is DFQATT and CDR2 SNEGSKA (reference sequence). The CDR3 contains 12 residues. The CDR3 DNA sequence: TGCAGTGCTAGCAAGAGCTCCTACGAGCAGTACTTC. Encoded protein: CSASKSSYEQYF.

The sample holds a few counts of this clonotype. The J gene is TRBJ1-1, the V gene TRBV29-1, with D unclear. Trimming pared 6 bases from V and 0 bases from J, leaving 5 bases between. The CDR3 is 11 residues long. Per the germline V gene, CDR1 is SQVTM and CDR2 is ANQGSEA. CDR3 region: CSVHLNTEAFF. In nucleotides, the CDR3 is TGCAGCGTACACTTGAACACTGAAGCTTTCTTT.

This clonotype appeared a few times. The chain joins TRBV11-2 to TRBJ2-7, with D possibly called TRBD1 or TRBD2 (5 bases each). CDR1 SGHAT and CDR2 FQNNGV come from the germline V gene. This CDR3 is built from 15 residues. With 4 bases removed from V and 4 bases from J, the gap between germline ends came to 17 bases. Written as DNA, the CDR3 is TGTGCCAGCAGCTCCCGAATCGGTGGGGGATACGAGCAGTACTTC. The encoded protein is CASSSRIGGGYEQYF.

The chain employs TRBV29-1 and TRBJ2-3, with D possibly being TRBD2 (6 bases). Germline V lookup: CDR1 SQVTM, CDR2 ANQGSEA. The CDR3 extends over 15 amino acids. The V end lost 6 bases, the J end lost 0 bases, and 16 bases lay between the germline ends. CDR3 sequence (DNA): TGCAGCGTCGTAGGCGGGATAACTAGCACAGATACGCAGTATTTT. This gives the protein CSVVGGITSTDTQYF.

The chain has TRBV6-4 and TRBJ2-7; 8 positions agree with TRBD1. Germline V gives CDR1 MRHNA, CDR2 SNTAGT. Trimming at V came to 7 bases and at J to 2 bases, leaving 10 bases not matched to a gene. CDR3 length equals 15 residues. CDR3 sequence: CASTAGQVGTYEQYF. The CDR3 bases are TGTGCCAGCACCGCGGGACAGGTTGGGACCTACGAGCAGTACTTC.

The chain uses TRBV5-6 and TRBJ1-2; tentatively, D is TRBD1 (5 bases). Germline V gene data show CDR1 as SGHDT and CDR2 as YYEEEE. CDR3 length equals 14 residues. V shed 4 bases and J shed 3 bases, with 13 bases lying between them. In DNA, the CDR3 is TGTGCCAGCAGCCCGGGGGTCCAACACTATGGCTACACCTTC. This sequence encodes CASSPGVQHYGYTF. Full variable domain (missing parts from reference TRBV5-6 and TRBJ1-2): DAGVTQSPTHLIKTRGQQVTLRCSPKSGHDTVSWYQQALGQGPQFIFQYYEEEERQRGNFPDRFSGHQFPNYSSELNVNALLLGDSALYLCASSPGVQHYGYTFGSGTRLTVV.

This clonotype has ten or more counts. The chain carries TRBV5-4 and TRBJ2-5; D gene ambiguous. CDR1 SGHNT and CDR2 YYREEE come from the germline V gene (reference sequence). V shed 0 bases and J shed 4 bases, with 7 bases lying between them. The CDR3 has 13 amino acids. The CDR3 spells CASSLEQTETQYF. The CDR3 DNA reads as TGTGCCAGCAGCTTGGAACAGACAGAGACCCAGTACTTC.

This clonotype was seen ten or more times. The chain is built from TRBV7-9 and TRBJ2-5; weak D call: TRBD1 (6 bases). CDR3 length equals 14 residues. Germline CDR1 reads SEHNR; CDR2 reads FQNEAQ (reference sequence). Deletions cut 8 bases from V and 1 base from J, with 14 bases between. In DNA form, the CDR3 reads TGTGCCAGCTTCCGACAGGACGTCCAAGAGACCCAGTACTTC. The encoded protein is CASFRQDVQETQYF.

This clonotype has only a few counts. This chain connects TRBV6-6 to TRBJ1-4; D not certain. V lost 2 bases, J lost 2 bases, and 0 bases lay in between. There are 12 residues in the CDR3. Germline lookup yields CDR1 MNHNY and CDR2 SVGAGI (reference sequence). The CDR3 bases are TGTGCCAGCAGTTACACTAATGAAAAACTGTTTTTT. Translating it yields CASSYTNEKLFF.